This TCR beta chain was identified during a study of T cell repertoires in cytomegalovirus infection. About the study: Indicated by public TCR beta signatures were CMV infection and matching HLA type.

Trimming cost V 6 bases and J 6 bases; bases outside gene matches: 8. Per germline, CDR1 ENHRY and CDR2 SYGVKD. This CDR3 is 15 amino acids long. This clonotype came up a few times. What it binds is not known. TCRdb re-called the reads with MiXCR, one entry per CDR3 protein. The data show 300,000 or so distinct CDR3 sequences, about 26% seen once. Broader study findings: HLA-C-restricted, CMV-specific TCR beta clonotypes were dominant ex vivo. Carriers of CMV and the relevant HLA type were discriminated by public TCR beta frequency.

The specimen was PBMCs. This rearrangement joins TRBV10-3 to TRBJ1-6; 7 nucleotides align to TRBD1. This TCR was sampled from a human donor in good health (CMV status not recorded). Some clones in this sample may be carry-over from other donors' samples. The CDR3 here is CAIRQGVLLNSPLHF. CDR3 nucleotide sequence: TGTGCCATCAGGCAGGGGGTTCTTCTTAATTCACCCCTCCACTTT.